These T cell receptor beta chains were read from a single sample in a study of human T cells and chemical hapten exposure. Using its own MiXCR run on the RACE reads, TCRdb lists one record per CDR3 protein. This sample has roughly 120,000 distinct CDR3 sequences, with about 8.2% found just once. Sequenced input: whole blood. These receptors originate from a male donor in good health. Some clones in this sample may be carry-over from other donors' samples. Both conserved end residues are part of each CDR3. A D gene is named only where the DNA matches it firmly. The size entry is marked missing in some rows and otherwise reads once, few, many or a size class.

j_call d_call clone_size v_call cdr3_nt cdr3_aa
TRBJ1-1 NA few TRBV30 TGTGCCTGGACGGGGGGAACGGGCACTGAAGCTTTCTTT CAWTGGTGTEAFF
TRBJ2-2 TRBD2 NA TRBV6-1 TGTGCCAGCAGTGGACTAGCGGGGCGCACCGGGGAGCTGTTTTTT CASSGLAGRTGELFF
TRBJ2-3 NA NA TRBV5-4 TGTGCCAGCAGCTTGGTTCTGGCGGAGGACACAGATACGCAGTATTTT CASSLVLAEDTDTQYF
TRBJ2-1 TRBD1 few TRBV29-1 TGCAGCGTCGTGAAGGGACAGGGGGCGAATGAGCAGTTCTTC CSVVKGQGANEQFF
TRBJ1-2 NA few TRBV30 TGTGCCTGGAGTCACAGAGGGGATCCGGCACCTTATGGCTACACCTTC CAWSHRGDPAPYGYTF
TRBJ2-1 TRBD2 few TRBV7-9 TGTGCCAGCAGCTTAGCCGGGACTAGCGGGAGAAATGAGCAGTTCTTC CASSLAGTSGRNEQFF
TRBJ2-2 NA NA TRBV11-2 TGTGCCAGCAGCGGGGGACTTGGCGGCACCGGGGAGCTGTTTTTT CASSGGLGGTGELFF
TRBJ2-1 NA NA TRBV11-2 TGTGCCAGCAGCTTAAGCAGTAGCTCCTACAATGAGCAGTTCTTC CASSLSSSSYNEQFF
TRBJ2-7 NA few TRBV7-2 TGTGCCAGCAGCTTATTTCCCAGGAGCTCCTACGAGCAGTACTTC CASSLFPRSSYEQYF
TRBJ2-3 TRBD2 few TRBV2 TGTGCCAGCAGACGACTAGCGGGAGGCACAGATACGCAGTATTTT CASRRLAGGTDTQYF
TRBJ2-5 NA few TRBV11-2 TGTGCCAGCAGCTTAGGTATAGGGGCGGGTCAGGAACAAGAGACCCAGTACTTC CASSLGIGAGQEQETQYF
TRBJ2-7 NA few TRBV20-1 TGCAGTGCTAGACCTGAGGGGGGATTCTACGAGCAGTACTTC CSARPEGGFYEQYF
TRBJ2-3 NA many TRBV7-2 TGTGCCAGCAGCCGGGGGTCCAACTCCCCCACAGATACGCAGTATTTT CASSRGSNSPTDTQYF
TRBJ2-1 NA many TRBV29-1 TGCAGCGTTGAAGGTTTCCCGGACAGTAGCTCCTACAATGAGCAGTTCTTC CSVEGFPDSSSYNEQFF
TRBJ2-7 NA NA TRBV19 TGTGCCAGTAGTCGGACGGCGGCGGGCTACGAGCAGTACTTC CASSRTAAGYEQYF
TRBJ1-2 NA many TRBV12-5 TGTGCTAGTGGTTTGGTACAGAACTATGGCTACACCTTC CASGLVQNYGYTF
TRBJ1-5 NA NA TRBV7-2 TGTGCCAGCAGCTTAGCTTACAGGTATCAGCCCCAGCATTTT CASSLAYRYQPQHF
TRBJ2-7 NA NA TRBV12-5 TGTGCTAGTGGTTTGGTCGGGCTATCCTCCTACGAGCAGTACTTC CASGLVGLSSYEQYF
TRBJ2-3 NA many TRBV18 TGTGCCAGCTCCCCGGGACTCAGAATTGTTGACACAGATACGCAGTATTTT CASSPGLRIVDTDTQYF
TRBJ2-5 TRBD1 many TRBV19 TGTGCCAGTAACGACCAGGGACAGCAAGAGACCCAGTACTTC CASNDQGQQETQYF
TRBJ1-4 NA few TRBV21-1 TGTGCCAGCAACTCCACTCGGAGGGGTAGAACTAATGAAAAACTGTTTTTT CASNSTRRGRTNEKLFF
TRBJ2-2 NA many TRBV7-7 TGTGCCAGCAGCCCCCTTGGGAGCGGGCCCAACACCGGGGAGCTGTTTTTT CASSPLGSGPNTGELFF
TRBJ1-1 NA few TRBV5-6 TGTGCCAGCAGCGGGGAGGCAGGGGCGTCCACTGAAGCTTTCTTT CASSGEAGASTEAFF
TRBJ2-1 NA few TRBV13 TGTGCCAGCAGAACGGGACCTCGAGGGGGCAATGAGCAGTTCTTC CASRTGPRGGNEQFF
TRBJ2-1 NA many TRBV6-2/TRBV6-3 TGTGCCAGCAGGGAAAGGGCCGGGGGAAGTCGATACAATGAGCAGTTCTTC CASRERAGGSRYNEQFF
TRBJ2-7 NA many TRBV6-2/TRBV6-3 TGTGCCAGCAGTTACGCGGGGAACCACTACGAGCAGTACTTC CASSYAGNHYEQYF
TRBJ2-7 TRBD1 many TRBV7-2 TGTGCCAGCAGTTTAGGGGGACAGCTATTCTACGAGCAGTACTTC CASSLGGQLFYEQYF
TRBJ2-7 TRBD1 NA TRBV11-2 TGTGCCAGCAGCTTAGATAGAGAGGGACAGGAGTTTTACGAGCAGTACTTC CASSLDREGQEFYEQYF
TRBJ2-4 NA many TRBV20-1 TGCAGTGCCATAAGGTCCACCGGAAACATTCAGTACTTC CSAIRSTGNIQYF
TRBJ1-5 NA few TRBV7-2 TGTGCCAGCAGCTTAAGGCCTGGGATCGGCAATCAGCCCCAGCATTTT CASSLRPGIGNQPQHF
TRBJ1-1 TRBD1 many TRBV10-3 TGTGCCATCAGTAAAGGACAGGGGATGAACACTGAAGCTTTCTTT CAISKGQGMNTEAFF
TRBJ2-7 NA many TRBV7-9 TGTGCCAGCAGCTTAGACAGGGTATCCTACGAGCAGTACTTC CASSLDRVSYEQYF
TRBJ1-4 NA NA TRBV30 TGTGCCTCCCACCCGGGACTTCCTGGGGAAAAACTGTTTTTT CASHPGLPGEKLFF
TRBJ2-7 NA NA TRBV6-2/TRBV6-3 TGTGCCAGCAGTTACCTAGACCGTACCTACGAGCAGTACTTC CASSYLDRTYEQYF
TRBJ2-1 TRBD2 few TRBV25-1 TGTGCCAGCAGCCCCCGGTGGGCTAGCGGGAGGTCTTCCTACAATGAGCAGTTCTTC CASSPRWASGRSSYNEQFF
TRBJ1-5 NA many TRBV5-1 TGCGCCAGCAGCTTGGCCACAGGTTCCGGTCAGCCCCAGCATTTT CASSLATGSGQPQHF
TRBJ2-7 TRBD2 few TRBV6-5 TGTGCCAGCACCCCCCGGGGGGAAGGTGGCGAGCAGTACTTC CASTPRGEGGEQYF
TRBJ2-3 TRBD2 many TRBV11-2 TGTGCCAGCAGCTTGGGCGCGGGAGGAAGCACAGATACGCAGTATTTT CASSLGAGGSTDTQYF
TRBJ2-6 NA NA TRBV20-1 TGCAGTGCTGGCGATACAGGGTCTGGGGCCAACGTCCTGACTTTC CSAGDTGSGANVLTF
TRBJ2-7 NA few TRBV5-4 TGTGCCAGCAGCCCAGGACATGGAAACGAGCAGTACTTC CASSPGHGNEQYF
TRBJ2-7 NA few TRBV29-1 TGCAGCGTGGGACTGACAACCTACGAGCAGTACTTC CSVGLTTYEQYF
TRBJ2-3 NA many TRBV5-1 TGCGCCAGCAGGGAGGGGGATACGCAGTATTTT CASREGDTQYF
TRBJ2-3 TRBD2 NA TRBV10-2 TGCGCCAGCACCTCCCCGCGGGAGTTAGATACGCAGTATTTT CASTSPRELDTQYF
TRBJ2-2 NA few TRBV13 TGTGCCAGCAGCTTACGGGCAGGGCGGGAGAACACCGGGGAGCTGTTTTTT CASSLRAGRENTGELFF
TRBJ2-1 NA few TRBV11-2 TGTGCCAGCAGCCCCGACTCTGGCCTGTTCTTC CASSPDSGLFF
TRBJ2-1 NA NA TRBV4-3 TGCGCCAGCAGCCAAGTAGAACAGGGTGGGATGAATGAGCAGTTCTTC CASSQVEQGGMNEQFF
TRBJ2-1 NA many TRBV20-1 TGCAGTGCTAGTGGGTACAATGAGCAGTTCTTC CSASGYNEQFF
TRBJ2-7 TRBD1 NA TRBV4-2 TGTGCCAGCAGGCCCATCGGGGACAGGGCCAACGAGCAGTACTTC CASRPIGDRANEQYF
TRBJ2-7 NA few TRBV6-5 TGTGCCAGCATTCCAGAACAGGTCTCCTACGAGCAGTACTTC CASIPEQVSYEQYF
TRBJ1-1 TRBD1 few TRBV7-8 TGTGCCAGCAGCTTAGCGCCCAGGGGGGATAGCACTGAAGCTTTCTTT CASSLAPRGDSTEAFF
TRBJ2-1 NA NA TRBV7-9 TGTGCCAGCAGCTTAGAAGGGAGCGGGCTTCTCAATGAGCAGTTCTTC CASSLEGSGLLNEQFF
TRBJ2-7 TRBD2 few TRBV6-6 TGTGCCAGCAGTAAGCCGGGACTAGCGGACTACGAGCAGTACTTC CASSKPGLADYEQYF
TRBJ1-6 TRBD1 few TRBV25-1 TGTGCCAGCAGTGACAGGGGGAATTCACCCCTCCACTTT CASSDRGNSPLHF
TRBJ2-7 TRBD1 NA TRBV7-9 TGTGCCAGCAGCAAACCGGGACAGGGGGTAACTAGCGGTATTTATCCCTACGAGCAGTACTTC CASSKPGQGVTSGIYPYEQYF
TRBJ1-1 NA many TRBV16 TGTGCCAGCAGCCACTGGGATCTTGAAGCTTTCTTT CASSHWDLEAFF
TRBJ2-7 TRBD1 NA TRBV5-1 TGCGCCAGCAGCTTAAACAGGGGGTTGTACGAGCAGTACTTC CASSLNRGLYEQYF
TRBJ2-1 NA many TRBV27 TGTGCCAGCAGTTTTTGGGGTGATGAGCAGTTCTTC CASSFWGDEQFF
TRBJ2-1 TRBD2 few TRBV7-2 TGTGCCAGCAGCTCCGGGACTACGCCGTGGAAGCAGTTCTTC CASSSGTTPWKQFF
TRBJ2-1 NA NA TRBV11-1 TGTGCCAGCAGCTGGGACGGGAGCTCCTACAATGAGCAGTTCTTC CASSWDGSSYNEQFF